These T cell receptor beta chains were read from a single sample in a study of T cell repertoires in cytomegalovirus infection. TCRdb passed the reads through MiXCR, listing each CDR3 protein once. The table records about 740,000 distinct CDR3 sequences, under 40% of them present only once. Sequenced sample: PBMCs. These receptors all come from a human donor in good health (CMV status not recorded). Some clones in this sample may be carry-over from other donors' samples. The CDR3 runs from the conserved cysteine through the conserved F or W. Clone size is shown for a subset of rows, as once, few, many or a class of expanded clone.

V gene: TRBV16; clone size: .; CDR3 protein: CASSQMANYNEQFF
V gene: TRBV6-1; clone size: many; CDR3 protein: CASSVSGGYNEQFF
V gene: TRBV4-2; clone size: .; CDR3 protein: CASSPADGAATYEQYF
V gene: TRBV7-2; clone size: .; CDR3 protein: CASTTGLAGTYEQYF
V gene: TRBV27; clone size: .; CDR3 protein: CASSHMFLGSSREQYF
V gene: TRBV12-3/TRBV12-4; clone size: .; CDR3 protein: CASSPWTGSPEAFF
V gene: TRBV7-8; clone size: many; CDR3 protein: CASSFSWTSGNWETQYF
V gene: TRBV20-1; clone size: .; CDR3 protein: CSARDWTGGSGELFF
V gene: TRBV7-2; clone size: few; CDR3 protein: CASSFRASGSGETQYF
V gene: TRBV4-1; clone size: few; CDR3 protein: CASSQNYRVDRNQPQHF